These 20 T cell receptor beta chains originate from one sample sequenced in a study of shared clonotypes between healthy human individuals. The repertoire was sequenced with immunoSEQ multiplex PCR; TCRdb's copy has only in-frame clones and lacks some. The sample shows about 560,000 clones, around 81% of them seen only once. The sample was PBMCs. All receptors derive from a woman aged 35 to 49 in good health. Some clones in this sample may be carry-over from other donors' samples.

The chain employs TRBV6-5 and TRBJ2-7, with D unclear. Looked up from germline, CDR1 is MNHEY and CDR2 is SVGAGI. The V end lost 7 bases, the J end lost 2 bases, and 9 bases lay between the germline ends. This CDR3 comprises 12 residues. CDR3 DNA: TGTGCCAGCACGGGCCCCACCTACGAGCAGTACTTC. This gives the protein CASTGPTYEQYF.

J is TRBJ2-7 and V is TRBV5-1, with 11 bases matching TRBD1. This CDR3 region has 15 residues. With 4 bases clipped from V and 6 bases from J, the junction kept 9 bases outside the gene matches. Germline V gene sequence: CDR1 SGHRS, CDR2 YFSETQ. The CDR3, as DNA: TGCGCCAGCAGCGCTTCCGGGACAGGGGGATCCGAGCAGTACTTC. Protein product: CASSASGTGGSEQYF.

The chain has TRBV9 and TRBJ1-2; 9 nucleotides agree with TRBD1. The germline V gene has CDR1 SGDLS and CDR2 YYNGEE. The CDR3 length is 15 residues. With 2 bases clipped from V and 8 bases from J, the junction kept 10 bases outside the gene matches. The DNA for the CDR3 is TGTGCCAGCAGCGTGCGGGACAGGGCACCGGAAGGCTACACCTTC. This codes for CASSVRDRAPEGYTF. The complete variable domain, with remaining parts taken from reference TRBV9 and TRBJ1-2, reads DSGVTQTPKHLITATGQRVTLRCSPRSGDLSVYWYQQSLDQGLQFLIQYYNGEERAKGNILERFSAQQFPDLHSELNLSSLELGDSALYFCASSVRDRAPEGYTFGSGTRLTVV.

On this clone itself: A single base is all that separates this from a far larger clone, so a read error is likely. This rearrangement joins TRBV7-2 to TRBJ2-7, with D perhaps TRBD1 (6 bases). The CDR3 length is 15 residues. Trimming took off 5 bases at V and 7 bases at J, with 21 bases between the two ends. CDR1 and CDR2 from the germline V gene are SGHTA and FQGNSA. This chain's CDR3 is CASSAQAGVTREQYF. In DNA form, the CDR3 reads TGTGCCAGCAGCGCACAGGCAGGGGTAACGAGGGAGCAGTACTTC.

The J gene is TRBJ2-1, the V gene TRBV18, with TRBD2 matching 8 bases. Trimming removed 2 bases from V and 7 bases from J; junction bases left unmatched: 10. The germline V gene encodes CDR1 KGHSH and CDR2 LQKENI. This CDR3 spans 16 amino acids. The CDR3 DNA is TGTGCCAGCTCACCAACGGCGGGAGGAGTGGGAAATGAGCAGTTCTTC. Protein: CASSPTAGGVGNEQFF.

The J gene is TRBJ2-5, the V gene TRBV2; no definite D call. Germline lookup yields CDR1 SNHLY and CDR2 FYNNEI. Trimming pared 3 bases from V and 10 bases from J, leaving 15 bases between. The CDR3 has 13 amino acids. The DNA for the CDR3 is TGTGCCAGCAGTGATATAGGGCAGGTTGGCCAGTACTTC. Translated: CASSDIGQVGQYF.

This rearrangement joins TRBV30 to TRBJ1-4; D unresolved. Germline V gives CDR1 GTSNPN, CDR2 SVGIG (reference sequence). The V end lost 1 base, the J end lost 0 bases, and 6 bases lay between the germline ends. The CDR3 is made up of 14 amino acids. CDR3 residues: CAWSALTTNEKLFF. The CDR3 coding sequence is TGTGCCTGGAGTGCTCTCACAACTAATGAAAAACTGTTTTTT.

The V call is TRBV5-6, the J call TRBJ1-1; TRBD1 matches at 8 bases. V trimming: 4 bases; J trimming: 0 bases; junction bases outside the gene matches: 8. The V gene's germline CDR1 is SGHDT and CDR2 YYEEEE. This CDR3 comprises 16 residues. DNA for the CDR3: TGTGCCAGCAGCACCCCGGGACAGGTAGTGAACACTGAAGCTTTCTTT. Protein product: CASSTPGQVVNTEAFF.

The rearrangement links TRBV20-1 to TRBJ1-2; perhaps TRBD1 as D (5 bases). The CDR3 covers 11 residues. Germline V gene data show CDR1 as DFQATT and CDR2 as SNEGSKA (reference sequence). The V gene lost 3 bases and the J gene lost 7 bases, with 9 bases spanning the gap. CDR3: CSASPGTGYTF. The CDR3 DNA is TGCAGTGCTAGCCCAGGGACTGGCTACACCTTC.

The V call is TRBV4-3, the J call TRBJ1-2; D is unresolved. Trimming removed 3 bases from V and 7 bases from J, with 12 bases in between. Germline assignment: CDR1 LGHNA and CDR2 YSLEER. The CDR3 totals 13 residues. CDR3: CASSQISGSGYTF. The CDR3 coding sequence is TGCGCCAGCAGCCAGATAAGCGGTAGTGGCTACACCTTC.

Points on this clone: A far larger clone is a single base away, which makes a read error likely. Other DNA sequences in this specimen translate into the identical CDR3. V is TRBV7-9 and J is TRBJ2-1; D not resolved. The CDR3 length is 15 residues. Trimming cost V 3 bases and J 2 bases, with 11 bases left between them. Per the germline V gene, CDR1 is SEHNR and CDR2 is FQNEAQ (reference sequence). CDR3 in amino acids: CASSLVPEAYNEQFF. For the CDR3, the DNA is TGTGCCAGCAGCTTGGTTCCAGAGGCCTACAATGAGCAGTTCTTC.

V is TRBV29-1 and J is TRBJ1-2; unclear D gene. The V and J ends lost 4 bases and 3 bases respectively, with 9 bases between them. The CDR3 runs 12 residues. Germline-derived CDR1 and CDR2 are SQVTM and ANQGSEA. The CDR3 DNA reads TGCAGCGTTGGCAGAGCCGACTATGGCTACACCTTC. Its protein product is CSVGRADYGYTF.

The J gene is TRBJ2-3, the V gene TRBV19, with D hard to call. Germline assignment: CDR1 LNHDA and CDR2 SQIVND (reference sequence). This CDR3 is built from 14 residues. V dropped 5 bases and J dropped 1 base, with 10 bases sitting between them. CDR3 in DNA: TGTGCCAGTAGTCCCTCTTCGGGCACAGATACGCAGTATTTT. Translating gives CASSPSSGTDTQYF.

The chain carries TRBV2 and TRBJ1-1; 11 bases are a match to TRBD1. The CDR3 is made up of 15 amino acids. After removal of 7 bases from V and 7 bases from J, the junction contained 11 bases not matched to a gene. CDR1 SNHLY and CDR2 FYNNEI come from the germline V gene. CDR3: CASNGQGAGESEAFF. The CDR3 nucleotides are TGTGCCAGCAACGGACAGGGGGCTGGAGAGAGTGAAGCTTTCTTT. The full variable domain, with the rest looked up from reference TRBV2 and TRBJ1-1, is EPEVTQTPSHQVTQMGQEVILRCVPISNHLYFYWYRQILGQKVEFLVSFYNNEISEKSEIFDDQFSVERPDGSNFTLKIRSTKLEDSAMYFCASNGQGAGESEAFFGQGTRLTVV.

This sequence joins TRBV27 and TRBJ2-7; 11 bases line up with TRBD2. With 6 bases clipped from V and 4 bases from J, the junction kept 8 bases outside the gene matches. The CDR3 has 15 residues. Germline V lookup: CDR1 MNHEY, CDR2 SMNVEV (reference sequence). CDR3 protein: CASSPYGTSGYEQYF. The CDR3 nucleotides read TGTGCCAGCAGCCCTTACGGGACTAGCGGATACGAGCAGTACTTC.

The chain recombines TRBV18 with TRBJ1-1, with 7 bases matching TRBD1. There are 14 residues in the CDR3. Germline V gene lookup returns CDR1 KGHSH and CDR2 LQKENI. J was trimmed by 0 bases and V by 8 bases; bases with no gene match: 6. Written as DNA, the CDR3 is TGTGCCAGCACAAACAGGGGAATGAACACTGAAGCTTTCTTT. It is translated as CASTNRGMNTEAFF.

The V gene is TRBV7-2, the J gene TRBJ2-7, with 7 bases that match TRBD2. The J segment lost 3 bases and the V segment lost 5 bases, leaving 7 bases of the junction unmatched. Germline values: CDR1 SGHTA, CDR2 FQGNSA. CDR3 length: 14 residues. The CDR3: CASSPGLGVYEQYF. The CDR3 DNA follows: TGTGCCAGCAGCCCCGGACTAGGGGTCTACGAGCAGTACTTC.

This clone appeared once. The V and J genes are TRBV2 and TRBJ2-3; 9 bases are a match to TRBD1. V was clipped by 7 bases and J by 6 bases; unmatched bases: 8. The CDR3 consists of 14 residues. Germline V gene sequence: CDR1 SNHLY, CDR2 FYNNEI. CDR3 sequence: CASNDRGFEDTQYF. DNA of the CDR3: TGTGCCAGCAACGACAGGGGGTTCGAGGATACGCAGTATTTT.

The chain uses TRBV19 and TRBJ2-3, with a weak D call TRBD2 (6 bases). Trimming removed 3 bases from V and 0 bases from J, with 13 bases in between. Germline V gives CDR1 LNHDA, CDR2 SQIVND (reference sequence). The CDR3 is 16 amino acids. This chain's CDR3 is CASSIRLGTSTDTQYF. CDR3 DNA: TGTGCCAGTAGTATTCGGCTAGGGACTAGCACAGATACGCAGTATTTT.

The chain is built from TRBV5-6 and TRBJ1-5, with TRBD1 identical over 8 bases. The CDR3 covers 14 residues. The germline V gene has CDR1 SGHDT and CDR2 YYEEEE. V was clipped by 4 bases and J by 3 bases; unmatched bases: 3. The CDR3 reads CASSRTGFNQPQHF. CDR3 DNA sequence: TGTGCCAGCAGCAGGACAGGGTTCAATCAGCCCCAGCATTTT. Variable domain in full (rest from reference TRBV5-6 and TRBJ1-5): DAGVTQSPTHLIKTRGQQVTLRCSPKSGHDTVSWYQQALGQGPQFIFQYYEEEERQRGNFPDRFSGHQFPNYSSELNVNALLLGDSALYLCASSRTGFNQPQHFGDGTRLSIL.